This TCR beta chain originates from a study of response to subunit inactivated influenza vaccine. Each CDR3 protein is one row after TCRdb ran MiXCR on the RT-PCR reads. Of 150,000 to 200,000 distinct CDR3 sequences detected, roughly 12% appear once; the ten largest clones hold approximately 30%. CDR1 is SGHKS, CDR2 YYEKEE, per germline (reference sequence). With 4 bases removed from V and 3 bases from J, the gap between germline ends came to 8 bases. This CDR3 is 12 amino acids long. This clonotype was counted only a few times. This sample was shared with a second study, whose subject was T cells expressing NK-cell markers. That source adds: Synthesis of TCR beta cDNA relied on 5'RACE template switching carrying UMIs. Sorted CD3+CD56-NKG2C+, CD3+CD56+NKG2C+ and CD3+CD56+NKG2C- T cells supplied the TCR beta repertoires. Most of the eight sequenced donors tested HCMV-seropositive; one tested seronegative. It remained uncertain whether the expanded NKG2C+ T cell clones were specific for HCMV antigens.

This clonotype was obtained from a man between 45 and 60 years old who received an inactivated influenza vaccine. This specimen consisted of CD8+ T cells sorted from PBMCs, obtained 11 to 12 days after vaccination. V is TRBV5-5 and J is TRBJ2-7, with TRBD2 as a possible D gene (6 bases). The DNA for the CDR3 is TGTGCCAGCAGCGGGACTGGCTACGAGCAGTACTTC. Translating it yields CASSGTGYEQYF.